This is a list of T cell receptor beta chains from one sample in a study of cytomegalovirus exposure and HLA in healthy donors. The assay was immunoSEQ multiplex PCR, and TCRdb's table has in-frame clones only and misses some. The sample consists of some 130,000 clones, 75% to 85% of them appearing once. Sequencing was done on a sample of PBMCs. The receptor source for this set is a male donor in good health and CMV-seropositive. Both conserved end residues are part of each CDR3. Each record gives: V gene, J gene, CDR3 protein.

v_call: TRBV4-3
j_call: TRBJ1-1
cdr3_aa: CASSQEFGSVVPFF

v_call: TRBV7-2
j_call: TRBJ1-2
cdr3_aa: CASSLGGQQGNTF

v_call: TRBV15
j_call: TRBJ2-7
cdr3_aa: CATSRSADRVVGEQYF

v_call: TRBV10-3
j_call: TRBJ2-3
cdr3_aa: CAISLSGGGTDTQYF

v_call: TRBV28
j_call: TRBJ1-4
cdr3_aa: CASARQGEVGKLFF

v_call: TRBV11-3
j_call: TRBJ2-5
cdr3_aa: CASSPGSIEGETQYF

v_call: TRBV4-3
j_call: TRBJ2-7
cdr3_aa: CASSQHHRRTGVYEQYF

v_call: TRBV6-5
j_call: TRBJ2-1
cdr3_aa: CASSYSSVTNEQFF

v_call: TRBV10-1
j_call: TRBJ2-1
cdr3_aa: CASIHRSYNEQFF

v_call: TRBV29-1
j_call: TRBJ2-3
cdr3_aa: CSSDKGGTDTQYF

v_call: TRBV7-9
j_call: TRBJ2-5
cdr3_aa: CASSLGDRYQETQYF

v_call: TRBV5-1
j_call: TRBJ2-7
cdr3_aa: CASSLEAGSSYEQYF

v_call: TRBV7-2
j_call: TRBJ2-1
cdr3_aa: CASSLGGTNNEQFF

v_call: TRBV9
j_call: TRBJ2-7
cdr3_aa: CASSSQGGPYEQYF

v_call: TRBV27
j_call: TRBJ2-2
cdr3_aa: CASSLLEQVGELFF

v_call: TRBV28
j_call: TRBJ2-7
cdr3_aa: CASNRRSYEQYF

v_call: TRBV5-5
j_call: TRBJ1-2
cdr3_aa: CASTPGGVYGYTF

v_call: TRBV11-3
j_call: TRBJ2-1
cdr3_aa: CASSLDHRVAGDNEQFF

v_call: TRBV5-1
j_call: TRBJ2-1
cdr3_aa: CASTVNPAGTSGANEQFF